This T cell receptor beta chain derives from a study of tissue T cells after allogeneic stem cell transplantation. Study background: Of the grafts for graft-versus-host disease patients, several were unmodified and three CD34-selected. Where cell numbers permitted, CD3+ T cells were sorted from preserved blood and marrow.

The germline gives CDR1 MGHRA, CDR2 YSYEKL. The V and J ends lost 2 bases and 7 bases, in that order; junction bases with no gene match: 9. The CDR3 is 15 residues long. The method was immunoSEQ multiplex PCR; TCRdb's version includes in-frame clones alone and lacks a portion of them. Of 28,000 or so clones listed, about 90% were seen once; the top ten hold roughly 2%. General study results and limits: Across patients, clones rarely overlapped, yet motif clusters were shared tissue-specifically.

Points on this clone: The antigen is undetermined.

This receptor was obtained from a male donor at least 60 years old who later had graft-versus-host disease after an allogeneic stem cell transplant. The sequencing here drew on blood, taken before transplantation. This rearrangement joins TRBV4-1 to TRBJ2-7, with 9 bases lining up with TRBD1. The CDR3 nucleotides read TGCGCCAGCAGCCAAAGGGGACAGGGTATAGGGGAGCAGTACTTC. Translating it yields CASSQRGQGIGEQYF.